A single sample gave rise to the 9 T cell receptor beta chains below, sequenced in a study of T cell repertoires in cytomegalovirus infection. These TCRs' antigens remain unknown. Each CDR3 protein is one row after TCRdb ran MiXCR on the reads. The top ten clones hold 20% to 30% of a sample with about 180,000 distinct CDR3 sequences, less than 25% of them seen once. The sequenced sample was CD8+ T cells from cultured PBMCs, obtained from culture after CMV antigen stimulation. These receptors originate from a human donor in good health (CMV status not recorded). Some clones in this sample may be carry-over from other donors' samples.

This clonotype was recorded a few times. The rearrangement joins TRBV7-2 to TRBJ1-3; the match to TRBD1 covers 10 bases. V was pared by 6 bases and J by 2 bases, with 7 bases of the junction left unmatched. CDR1 and CDR2 from the germline V gene are SGHTA and FQGNSA. This CDR3 is 16 amino acids long. For the CDR3, the DNA is TGTGCCAGCAGTTACCCGGGACAGGGGACTGGAAACACCATATATTTT. It specifies CASSYPGQGTGNTIYF.

CDR3 region: CASSYSRDSRVYGYTF. CDR3 sequence (DNA): TGTGCCAGCAGTTACTCGAGGGACTCTCGGGTCTATGGCTACACCTTC. This rearrangement joins TRBV6-5 to TRBJ1-2; TRBD1 is a possible D gene (5 bases). The CDR3 has 16 amino acids. Germline V gene lookup returns CDR1 MNHEY and CDR2 SVGAGI. V was cut by 0 bases and J by 4 bases, with 15 bases left in between.

The CDR3 region is CASSYSLAVNATFF. The CDR3 nucleotides are TGTGCCAGCAGCTATTCACTTGCGGTTAATGCGACTTTCTTT. The rearrangement uses TRBV5-6 and TRBJ1-1; D unclear. Per germline, CDR1 SGHDT and CDR2 YYEEEE. Trimming stripped 3 bases from V and 12 bases from J, with 21 bases between. CDR3 size: 14 residues. The entire variable domain, with the rest obtained from reference TRBV5-6 and TRBJ1-1, is as follows: DAGVTQSPTHLIKTRGQQVTLRCSPKSGHDTVSWYQQALGQGPQFIFQYYEEEERQRGNFPDRFSGHQFPNYSSELNVNALLLGDSALYLCASSYSLAVNATFFGQGTRLTVV.

V gene TRBV7-6 combines with J gene TRBJ2-7; the match to TRBD1 covers 7 bases. This CDR3 contains 19 residues. The germline V gene encodes CDR1 SGHVS and CDR2 FNYEAQ. Losses at the gene ends were 2 bases for V and 3 bases for J; bases not matched to a gene: 19. Here the CDR3 reads CASSLISRTRDSLFYEQYF. Here the CDR3 DNA reads TGTGCCAGCAGCTTAATATCTCGGACCCGGGACAGCCTGTTCTACGAGCAGTACTTC.

The chain is built from TRBV7-2 and TRBJ1-6, with D unresolved. Germline V gene data show CDR1 as SGHTA and CDR2 as FQGNSA. Trimming took 5 bases from V and 13 from J, leaving 18 bases between them. This CDR3 region has 14 residues. The DNA for the CDR3 is TGTGCCAGCAGCCCGAGCCTAGGCGGTAGGCCCCTCCACTTT. Translation gives CASSPSLGGRPLHF.

The sample holds a few counts of this clonotype. This chain joins TRBV12-5 and TRBJ2-7; D gene ambiguous. The germline CDR1 and CDR2 sequences are LGHNT and FRNRAP. The CDR3 consists of 15 residues. Trimming took 3 bases from V and 3 from J, leaving 15 bases between them. For the CDR3, the DNA is TGTGCTAGTGGTTTAGAGACACTCGCCGGCTACGAGCAGTACTTC. It is translated as CASGLETLAGYEQYF.

The chain recombines TRBV24-1 with TRBJ2-5; D call uncertain. The CDR3 is made up of 15 amino acids. Germline CDR1 is KGHDR and CDR2 is SFDVKD. V lost 0 bases to trimming and J lost 5 bases, with 12 bases between them. This chain's CDR3 is CATSDLDRAGETQYF. Written as DNA, the CDR3 is TGTGCCACCAGTGATTTGGACCGGGCCGGGGAGACCCAGTACTTC.

The chain has TRBV28 and TRBJ2-1; D remains unclear. V was cut by 4 bases and J by 15 bases, with 16 bases left in between. Per germline, CDR1 MDHEN and CDR2 SYDVKM. The CDR3 has 12 residues. CDR3: CASSSPGLELFF. As DNA, the CDR3 is TGTGCCAGCAGTTCACCGGGCCTCGAACTGTTCTTC.

This clonotype has more than one count but fewer than ten. CDR3 nucleotides: TGTGCCAGCAGCTTAAATCCTAGCGGGTCCAGGACCCAGTACTTC. It yields the protein CASSLNPSGSRTQYF. V and J are TRBV7-2 and TRBJ2-5; 8 bases are shared with TRBD2. Germline CDR1 is SGHTA and CDR2 is FQGNSA. The CDR3 sequence is 15 residues long. The V gene end was trimmed by 2 bases and the J gene end by 7 bases; junction bases not matched to a gene: 9.